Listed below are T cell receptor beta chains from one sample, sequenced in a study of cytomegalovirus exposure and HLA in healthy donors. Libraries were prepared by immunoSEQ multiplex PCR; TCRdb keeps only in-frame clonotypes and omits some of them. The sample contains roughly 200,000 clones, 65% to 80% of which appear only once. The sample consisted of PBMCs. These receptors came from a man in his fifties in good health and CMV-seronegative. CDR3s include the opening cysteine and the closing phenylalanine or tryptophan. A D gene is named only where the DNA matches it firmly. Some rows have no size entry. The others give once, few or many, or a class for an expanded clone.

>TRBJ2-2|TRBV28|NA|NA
TGTGCCACCACCCCGCAGGGAGGAAACACCGGGGAGCTGTTTTTT
CATTPQGGNTGELFF
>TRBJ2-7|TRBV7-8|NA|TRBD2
TGTGCCAGCAGCCAACTAGCGGTGAGCTCCTACGAGCAGTACTTC
CASSQLAVSSYEQYF
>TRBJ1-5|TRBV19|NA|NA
TGTGCCAGTACCCCGACAAGCAATCAGCCCCAGCATTTT
CASTPTSNQPQHF
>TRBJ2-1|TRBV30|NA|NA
TGTGCCTGGAGTGTACGGGGGCGGGGGTTTTACAATGAGCAGTTCTTC
CAWSVRGRGFYNEQFF
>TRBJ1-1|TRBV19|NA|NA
TGTGCCAGTAGGAGTAACACTGAAGCTTTCTTT
CASRSNTEAFF
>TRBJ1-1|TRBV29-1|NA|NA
TGCAGCCCGACCAGGGGCGCGAGGTCTGAAGCTTTCTTT
CSPTRGARSEAFF
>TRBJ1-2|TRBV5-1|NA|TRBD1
TGCGCCAGCAGCACAGGTCCCGGGACAGGGGGCTATGGCTACACCTTC
CASSTGPGTGGYGYTF
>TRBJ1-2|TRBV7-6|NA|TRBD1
TGTGCCAGCAGTCAAAACAGGGGGCTAGGCTACACCTTC
CASSQNRGLGYTF
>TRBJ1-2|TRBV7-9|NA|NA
TGTGCCAGCAGCCTCGTCGGGACACTCTATGGCTACACCTTC
CASSLVGTLYGYTF
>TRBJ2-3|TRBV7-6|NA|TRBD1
TGTGCCAGCAGCTGGACAGGGGCTAGCACAGATACGCAGTATTTT
CASSWTGASTDTQYF
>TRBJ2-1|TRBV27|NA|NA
TGTGCCAGCAGACGCGGTTCCGCCTACAATGAGCAGTTCTTC
CASRRGSAYNEQFF
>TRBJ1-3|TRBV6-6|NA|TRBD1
TGTGCCAGCAGTTACTCGCAGGGGGGAGCTGGAAACACCATATATTTT
CASSYSQGGAGNTIYF
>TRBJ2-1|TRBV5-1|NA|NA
TGCGCCAGCACGGACGGGATGCGCGGGTTCTTC
CASTDGMRGFF
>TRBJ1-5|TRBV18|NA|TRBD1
TGTGCCAGCTCACCAGACAGGGGAATTAATCAGCCCCAGCATTTT
CASSPDRGINQPQHF
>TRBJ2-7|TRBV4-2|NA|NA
TGTGCCAGCAGCCAGGGAGCCGTACCGGAGTACGAGCAGTACTTC
CASSQGAVPEYEQYF
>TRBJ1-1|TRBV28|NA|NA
TGTGCCAGCACCCCTCGGAACACTGAAGCTTTCTTT
CASTPRNTEAFF
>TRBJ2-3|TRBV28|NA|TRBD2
TGTGCCAGCAGTTCCCCCGTAGCGGGATCCACAGATACGCAGTATTTT
CASSSPVAGSTDTQYF
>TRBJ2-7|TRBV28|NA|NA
TGTGCCAGCAGTTCCCCAGGCGGCGGGACCCCCTACGAGCAGTACTTC
CASSSPGGGTPYEQYF
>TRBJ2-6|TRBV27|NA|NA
TGTGCCAGCAGTTTTTGGGGCAGAGGCTCTGGGGCCAACGTCCTGACTTTC
CASSFWGRGSGANVLTF
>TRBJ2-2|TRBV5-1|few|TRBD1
TGCGCCAGCAGCCCACAGGGGGGTTTCGACACCGGGGAGCTGTTTTTT
CASSPQGGFDTGELFF
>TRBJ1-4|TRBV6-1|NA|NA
TGTGCCAGCAAGACAGGCCAATCTTCCGAAAAACTGTTTTTT
CASKTGQSSEKLFF
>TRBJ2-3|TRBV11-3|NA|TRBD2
TGTGCCAGCAGCACACTAGCGGGAGGGCCTCTCGAGACGCAGTATTTT
CASSTLAGGPLETQYF
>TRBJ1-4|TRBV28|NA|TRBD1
TGTGCCAGCAGCCCCGGGGACAGGGGGCGCAAATCTGAAAAACTGTTTTTT
CASSPGDRGRKSEKLFF
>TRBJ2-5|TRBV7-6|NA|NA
TGTGCCAGCAGCTCAATCCAACAAGAGACCCAGTACTTC
CASSSIQQETQYF
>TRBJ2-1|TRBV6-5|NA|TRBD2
TGTGCCAGCAGTATTGGGACTAGCGGACACAATGAGCAGTTCTTC
CASSIGTSGHNEQFF
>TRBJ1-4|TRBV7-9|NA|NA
TGTGCCAGCAGCTTAGGGTTAGGACAGACAACTAATGAAAAACTGTTTTTT
CASSLGLGQTTNEKLFF
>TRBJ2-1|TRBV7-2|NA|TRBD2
TGTGCCAGCAGTTTTAGGACGGCGGGGGTCTACAATGAGCAGTTCTTC
CASSFRTAGVYNEQFF
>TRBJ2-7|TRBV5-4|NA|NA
TGTGCCAGCAGCTTGGTGGAGTACGAGCAGTACTTC
CASSLVEYEQYF
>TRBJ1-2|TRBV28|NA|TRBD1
TGTGCCAGCAGTCCTTCTTCGACAGGGAACTATGGCTACACCTTC
CASSPSSTGNYGYTF
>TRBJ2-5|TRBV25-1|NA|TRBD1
TGTGCCAGCAGTGCGGGACAGGGGGCGAACGGAGAGACCCAGTACTTC
CASSAGQGANGETQYF
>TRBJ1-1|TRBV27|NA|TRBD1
TGTGCCAGCAGAAACTGGGGGACAGGGAGTTTTGGGGACACTGAAGCTTTCTTT
CASRNWGTGSFGDTEAFF
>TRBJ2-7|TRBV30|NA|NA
TGTGCCTGGACTTATGGGCAGGGTATAACCTACGAGCAGTACTTC
CAWTYGQGITYEQYF
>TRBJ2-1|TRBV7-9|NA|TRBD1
TGTGCCAGCAGCGAGGACAGGGGGCTAGATGAGCAGTTCTTC
CASSEDRGLDEQFF
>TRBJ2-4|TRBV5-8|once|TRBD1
TGTGCCAGCAGCCTGGGGGGACAGGGGAGGAACATTCAGTACTTC
CASSLGGQGRNIQYF
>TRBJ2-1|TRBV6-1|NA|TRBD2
TGTGCCAGCAGTACCCTAGCGGGAGGTGGCAATGAGCAGTTCTTC
CASSTLAGGGNEQFF
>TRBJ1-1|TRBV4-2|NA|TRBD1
TGTGCCAGCAGCCCCCAGCAGGGGGACACTGAAGCTTTCTTT
CASSPQQGDTEAFF
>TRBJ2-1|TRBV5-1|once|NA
TGCGCCAGCAGCGCAAACCCCGGGGTCGCAGGAAATGAGCAGTTCTTC
CASSANPGVAGNEQFF
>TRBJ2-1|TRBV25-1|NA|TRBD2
TGTGCCAGCAGTGGGGGGGGACTAGCGGGAGCGAATGAGCAGTTCTTC
CASSGGGLAGANEQFF
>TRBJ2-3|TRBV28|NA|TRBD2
TGTGCCACCCAGAGGCGGGAGGCTGGAGATACGCAGTATTTT
CATQRREAGDTQYF
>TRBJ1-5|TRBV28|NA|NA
TGTGCCAGCAGTTTAGCACAGGTGGGCAATCAGCCCCAGCATTTT
CASSLAQVGNQPQHF
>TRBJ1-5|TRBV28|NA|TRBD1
TGTGCCAGCAGTCCTGGGACAGGGGTACCCTATAGCAATCAGCCCCAGCATTTT
CASSPGTGVPYSNQPQHF
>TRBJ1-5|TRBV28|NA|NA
TGTGCCAGCATCCTGGGGCTAGGAGATCAGCCCCAGCATTTT
CASILGLGDQPQHF
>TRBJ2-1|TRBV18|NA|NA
TGTGCCAGCTCACCGAAGAGGGATAACAATGAGCAGTTCTTC
CASSPKRDNNEQFF
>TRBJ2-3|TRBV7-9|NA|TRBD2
TGTGCCAGCAGCCCCAGCGGGAGGGCCTTCGTCGCTACAGATACGCAGTATTTT
CASSPSGRAFVATDTQYF
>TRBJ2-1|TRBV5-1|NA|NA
TGCGCCAGCAGCCAAACCGTCACGACAAGCAATGAGCAGTTCTTC
CASSQTVTTSNEQFF
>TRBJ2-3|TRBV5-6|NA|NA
TGTGCCAGCAGCGTAGGAAGCGCAGATACGCAGTATTTT
CASSVGSADTQYF
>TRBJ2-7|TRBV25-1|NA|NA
TGTGCCAGCAGTGGGGCGGGGCATTCCTACGAGCAGTACTTC
CASSGAGHSYEQYF
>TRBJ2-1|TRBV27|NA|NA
TGTGCCAGCAGTTCCATCCACGACTCCCGAAACTACAATGAGCAGTTCTTC
CASSSIHDSRNYNEQFF
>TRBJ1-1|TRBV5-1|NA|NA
TGCGCCAGCAGCTTTTCCGCGGGAACTGAAGCTTTCTTT
CASSFSAGTEAFF
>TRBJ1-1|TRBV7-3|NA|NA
TGTGCCAGCAGCTTAAACAGGAAGAACACTGAAGCTTTCTTT
CASSLNRKNTEAFF
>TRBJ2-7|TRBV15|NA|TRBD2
TGTGCCACCAGCAGTTCCCCGGGACTAGCGGGGCCCTCCTACGAGCAGTACTTC
CATSSSPGLAGPSYEQYF